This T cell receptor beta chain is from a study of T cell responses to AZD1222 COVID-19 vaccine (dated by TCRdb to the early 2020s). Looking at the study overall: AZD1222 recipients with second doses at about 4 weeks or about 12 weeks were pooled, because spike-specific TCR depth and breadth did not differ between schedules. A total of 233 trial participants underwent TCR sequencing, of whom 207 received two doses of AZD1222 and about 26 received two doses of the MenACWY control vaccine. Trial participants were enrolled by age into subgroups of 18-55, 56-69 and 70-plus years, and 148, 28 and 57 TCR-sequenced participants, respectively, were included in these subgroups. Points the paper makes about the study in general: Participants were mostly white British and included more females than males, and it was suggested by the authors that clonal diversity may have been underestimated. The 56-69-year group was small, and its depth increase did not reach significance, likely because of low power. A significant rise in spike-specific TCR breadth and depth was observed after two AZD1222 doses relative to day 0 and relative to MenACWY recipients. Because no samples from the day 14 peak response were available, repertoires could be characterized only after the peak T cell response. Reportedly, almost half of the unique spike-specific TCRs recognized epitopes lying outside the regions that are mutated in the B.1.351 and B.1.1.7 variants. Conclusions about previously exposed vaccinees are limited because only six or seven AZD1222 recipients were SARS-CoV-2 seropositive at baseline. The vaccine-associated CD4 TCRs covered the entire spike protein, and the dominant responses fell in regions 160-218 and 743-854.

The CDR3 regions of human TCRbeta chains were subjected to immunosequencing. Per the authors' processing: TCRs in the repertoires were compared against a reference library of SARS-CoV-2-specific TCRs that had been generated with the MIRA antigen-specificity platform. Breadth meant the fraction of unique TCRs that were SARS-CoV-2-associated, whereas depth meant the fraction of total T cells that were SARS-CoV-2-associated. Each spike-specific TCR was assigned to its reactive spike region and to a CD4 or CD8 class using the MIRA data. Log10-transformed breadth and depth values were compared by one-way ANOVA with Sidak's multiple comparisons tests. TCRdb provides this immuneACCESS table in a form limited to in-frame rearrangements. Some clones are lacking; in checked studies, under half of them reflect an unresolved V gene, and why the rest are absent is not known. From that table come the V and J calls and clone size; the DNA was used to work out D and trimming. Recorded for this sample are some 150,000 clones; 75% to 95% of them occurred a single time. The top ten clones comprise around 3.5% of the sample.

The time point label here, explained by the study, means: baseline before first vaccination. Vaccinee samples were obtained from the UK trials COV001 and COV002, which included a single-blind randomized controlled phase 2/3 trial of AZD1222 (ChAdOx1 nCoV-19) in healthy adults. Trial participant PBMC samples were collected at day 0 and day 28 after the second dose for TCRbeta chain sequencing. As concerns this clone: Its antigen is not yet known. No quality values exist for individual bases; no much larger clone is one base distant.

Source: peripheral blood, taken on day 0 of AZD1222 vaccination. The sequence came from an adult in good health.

The bases are TGCAGCGTTGATCTACAGGAGAAAGAGACCCAGTACTTC. Translated, it gives CSVDLQEKETQYF. The rearranged chain carries TRBV29-1 and TRBJ2-5; the D gene is possibly TRBD1, with 5 bases matching. The junction shows trimming of 3 bases on V and 3 bases on J, plus 11 bases between the germline ends. For CDR1 and CDR2, the germline V gene lists SQVTM and ANQGSEA. Reading from cysteine to phenylalanine, the CDR3 counts 13 amino acids. Just the 39-base CDR3 DNA is kept, in frame starting at base 1.